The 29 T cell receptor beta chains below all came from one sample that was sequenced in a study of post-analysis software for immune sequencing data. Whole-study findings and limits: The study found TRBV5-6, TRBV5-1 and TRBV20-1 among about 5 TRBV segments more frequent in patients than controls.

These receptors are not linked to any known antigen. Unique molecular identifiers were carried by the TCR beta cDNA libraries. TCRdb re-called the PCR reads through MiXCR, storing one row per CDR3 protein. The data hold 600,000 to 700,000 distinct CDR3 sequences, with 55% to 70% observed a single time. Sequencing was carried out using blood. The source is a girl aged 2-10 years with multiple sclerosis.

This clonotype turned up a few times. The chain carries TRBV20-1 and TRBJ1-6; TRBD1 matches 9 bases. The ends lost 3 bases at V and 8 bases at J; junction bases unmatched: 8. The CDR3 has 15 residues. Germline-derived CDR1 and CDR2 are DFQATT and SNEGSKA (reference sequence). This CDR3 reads CSARLGQGGYSPLHF. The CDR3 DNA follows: TGCAGTGCTAGGTTGGGACAGGGCGGTTATTCACCCCTCCACTTT.

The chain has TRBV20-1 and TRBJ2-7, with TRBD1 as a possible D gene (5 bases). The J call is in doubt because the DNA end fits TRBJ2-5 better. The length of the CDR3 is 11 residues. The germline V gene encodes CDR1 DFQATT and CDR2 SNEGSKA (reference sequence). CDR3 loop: CSKGVPETQYF. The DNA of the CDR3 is TGCAGCAAAGGGGTACCAGAGACCCAGTACTTC.

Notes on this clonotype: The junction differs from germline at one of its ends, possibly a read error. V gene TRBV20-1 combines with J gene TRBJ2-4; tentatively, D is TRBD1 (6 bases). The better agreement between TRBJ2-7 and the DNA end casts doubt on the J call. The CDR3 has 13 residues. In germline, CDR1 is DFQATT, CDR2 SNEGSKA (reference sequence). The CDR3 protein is CGAGTGQAYEQYF. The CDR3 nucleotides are TGCGGTGCTGGAACGGGACAAGCCTACGAGCAGTACTTC.

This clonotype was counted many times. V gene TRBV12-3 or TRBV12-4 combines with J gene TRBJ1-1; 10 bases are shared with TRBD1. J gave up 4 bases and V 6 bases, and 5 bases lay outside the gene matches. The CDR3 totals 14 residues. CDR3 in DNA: TGTGCCAGCAGCCCCCGGACAGGGGGCACTGAAGCTTTCTTT. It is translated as CASSPRTGGTEAFF.

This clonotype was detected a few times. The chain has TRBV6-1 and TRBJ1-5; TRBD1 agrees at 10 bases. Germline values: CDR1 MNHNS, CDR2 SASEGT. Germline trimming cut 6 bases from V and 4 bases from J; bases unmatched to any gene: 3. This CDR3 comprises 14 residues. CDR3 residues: CASRRTGGNQPQHF. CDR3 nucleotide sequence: TGTGCCAGCAGGCGGACAGGGGGGAATCAGCCCCAGCATTTT.

Written as DNA, the CDR3 is TGCAGTGCTGAGGAGGGACTAGCTTTGGAGCAGTACTTC. Amino acids: CSAEEGLALEQYF. The chain joins TRBV20-1 to TRBJ2-5; 9 nucleotides agree with TRBD2. From germline, CDR1 is DFQATT and CDR2 SNEGSKA (reference sequence). J was trimmed by 11 bases and V by 5 bases; bases with no gene match: 12. This CDR3 contains 13 residues.

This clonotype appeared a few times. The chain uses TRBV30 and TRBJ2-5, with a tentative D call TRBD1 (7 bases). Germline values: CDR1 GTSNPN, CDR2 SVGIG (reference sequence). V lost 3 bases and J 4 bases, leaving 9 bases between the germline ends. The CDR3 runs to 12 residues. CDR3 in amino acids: CAWSQGGETQYF. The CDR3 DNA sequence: TGTGCCTGGAGCCAGGGGGGAGAGACCCAGTACTTC.

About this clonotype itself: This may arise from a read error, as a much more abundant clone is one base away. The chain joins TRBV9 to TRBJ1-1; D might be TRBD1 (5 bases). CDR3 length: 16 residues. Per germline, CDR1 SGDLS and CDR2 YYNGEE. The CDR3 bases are TGTGCCGGCAGCGTAGCTACCGGGGGAGTGAACACTGAAGCTTTCTTT. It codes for CAGSVATGGVNTEAFF.

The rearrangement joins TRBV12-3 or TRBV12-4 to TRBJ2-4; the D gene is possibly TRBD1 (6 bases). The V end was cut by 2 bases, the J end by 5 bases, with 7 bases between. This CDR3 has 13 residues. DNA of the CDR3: TGTGCCAGCAGTTTATCAGGGGAAAACATTCAGTACTTC. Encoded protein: CASSLSGENIQYF.

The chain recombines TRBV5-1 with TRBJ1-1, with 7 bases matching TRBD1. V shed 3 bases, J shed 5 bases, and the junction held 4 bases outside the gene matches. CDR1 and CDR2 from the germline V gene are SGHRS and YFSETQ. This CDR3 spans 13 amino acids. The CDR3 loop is CASSSGQTTEAFF. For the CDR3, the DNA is TGCGCCAGCAGCTCGGGACAGACAACTGAAGCTTTCTTT.

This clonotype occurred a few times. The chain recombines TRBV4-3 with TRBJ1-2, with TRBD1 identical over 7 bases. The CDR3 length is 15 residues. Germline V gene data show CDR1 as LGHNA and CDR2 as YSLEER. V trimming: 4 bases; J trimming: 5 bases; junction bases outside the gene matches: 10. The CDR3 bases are TGCGCCAGCAGCCTCACACCGGGGACAGAATATGGCTACACCTTC. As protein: CASSLTPGTEYGYTF.

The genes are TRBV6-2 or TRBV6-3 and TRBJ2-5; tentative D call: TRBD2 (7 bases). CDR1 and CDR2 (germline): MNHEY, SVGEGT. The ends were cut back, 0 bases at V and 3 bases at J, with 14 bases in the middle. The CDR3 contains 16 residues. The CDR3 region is CASSYSRGTKKETQYF. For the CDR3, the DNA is TGTGCCAGCAGTTACTCGAGGGGGACTAAGAAAGAGACCCAGTACTTC.

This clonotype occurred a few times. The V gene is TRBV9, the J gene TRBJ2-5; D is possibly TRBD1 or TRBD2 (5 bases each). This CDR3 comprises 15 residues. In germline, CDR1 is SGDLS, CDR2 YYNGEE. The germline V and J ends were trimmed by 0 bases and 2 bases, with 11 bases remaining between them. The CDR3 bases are TGTGCCAGCAGCGTAGCCGGGGCAGGACAAGAGACCCAGTACTTC. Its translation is CASSVAGAGQETQYF.

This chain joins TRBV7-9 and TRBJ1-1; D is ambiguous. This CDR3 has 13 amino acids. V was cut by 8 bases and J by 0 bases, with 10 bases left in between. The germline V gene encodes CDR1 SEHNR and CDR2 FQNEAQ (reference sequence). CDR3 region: CASQSALNTEAFF. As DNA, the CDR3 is TGTGCCAGCCAGTCGGCGTTGAACACTGAAGCTTTCTTT.

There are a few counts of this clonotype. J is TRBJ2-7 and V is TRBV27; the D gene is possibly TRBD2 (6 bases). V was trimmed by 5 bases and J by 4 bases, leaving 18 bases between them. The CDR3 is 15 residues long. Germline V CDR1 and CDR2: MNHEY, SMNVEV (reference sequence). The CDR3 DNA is TGTGCCAGCAGTCCCCCTGGCGGAGGGGCGTACGAGCAGTACTTC. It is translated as CASSPPGGGAYEQYF.

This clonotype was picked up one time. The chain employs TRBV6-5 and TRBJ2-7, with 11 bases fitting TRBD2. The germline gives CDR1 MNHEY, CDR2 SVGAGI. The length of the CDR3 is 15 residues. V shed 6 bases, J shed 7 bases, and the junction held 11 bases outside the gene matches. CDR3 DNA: TGTGCCAGCAGCCTTAGCGGGGGGGATGAAGTTGAGCAGTACTTC. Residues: CASSLSGGDEVEQYF.

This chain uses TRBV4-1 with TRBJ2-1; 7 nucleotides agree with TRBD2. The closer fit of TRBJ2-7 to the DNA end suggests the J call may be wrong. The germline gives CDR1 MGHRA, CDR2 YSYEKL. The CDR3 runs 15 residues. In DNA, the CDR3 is TGCGCCAGCACAGGGTACTCCGGGAGGTACAATGAGCAGTACTTC. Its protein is CASTGYSGRYNEQYF.

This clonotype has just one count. CDR3 residues: CASNSRLGEDTQYF. CDR3 coding DNA: TGTGCCAGCAACTCACGTCTGGGGGAGGATACGCAGTATTTT. This chain links TRBV5-6 with TRBJ2-3; D assignment may be TRBD1 or TRBD2 (5 bases each). The CDR3 consists of 14 residues. Deletions cut 6 bases from V and 6 bases from J, with 17 bases between. The germline V gene has CDR1 SGHDT and CDR2 YYEEEE.

For the CDR3, the DNA is TGTGCCAGCAGCCGGGACAGGGGGTTAGGGCAGCCCCAGCATTTT. As protein: CASSRDRGLGQPQHF. This sequence joins TRBV12-3 or TRBV12-4 and TRBJ1-5; TRBD1 matches 11 bases. V shed 6 bases and J 7 bases; nucleotides not matched to a gene: 8. This CDR3 spans 15 amino acids.

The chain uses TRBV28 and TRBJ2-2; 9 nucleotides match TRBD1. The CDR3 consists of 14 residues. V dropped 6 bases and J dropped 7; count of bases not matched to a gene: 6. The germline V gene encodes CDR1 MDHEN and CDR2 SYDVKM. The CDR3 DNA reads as TGTGCCAGCAGCGGGACAGGGTCCGGCGGGGAGCTGTTTTTT. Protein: CASSGTGSGGELFF.

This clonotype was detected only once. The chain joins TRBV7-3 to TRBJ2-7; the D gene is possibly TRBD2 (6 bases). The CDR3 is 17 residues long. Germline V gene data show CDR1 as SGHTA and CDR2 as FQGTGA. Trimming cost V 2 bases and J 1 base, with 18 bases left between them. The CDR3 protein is CASSLSRSSAFSYEQYF. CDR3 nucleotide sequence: TGTGCCAGCAGCTTATCGAGGTCTAGCGCCTTTTCCTACGAGCAGTACTTC. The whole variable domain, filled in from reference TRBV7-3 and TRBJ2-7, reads GAGVSQTPSNKVTEKGKYVELRCDPISGHTALYWYRQSLGQGPEFLIYFQGTGAADDSGLPNDRFFAVRPEGSVSTLKIQRTERGDSAVYLCASSLSRSSAFSYEQYFGPGTRLTVT.

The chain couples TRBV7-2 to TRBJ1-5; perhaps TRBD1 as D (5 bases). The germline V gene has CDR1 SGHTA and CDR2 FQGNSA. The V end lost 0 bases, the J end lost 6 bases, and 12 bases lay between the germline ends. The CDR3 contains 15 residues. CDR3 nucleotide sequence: TGTGCCAGCAGCTTAGCGCAGGGTGTGGCTCAGCCCCAGCATTTT. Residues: CASSLAQGVAQPQHF.

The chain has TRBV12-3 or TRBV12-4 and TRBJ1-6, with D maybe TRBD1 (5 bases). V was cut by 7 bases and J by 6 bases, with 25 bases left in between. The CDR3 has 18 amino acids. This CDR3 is CASTFLGEGPSSNSPLHF. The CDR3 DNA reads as TGTGCCAGCACCTTCCTAGGGGAGGGTCCTTCGAGTAATTCACCCCTCCACTTT.

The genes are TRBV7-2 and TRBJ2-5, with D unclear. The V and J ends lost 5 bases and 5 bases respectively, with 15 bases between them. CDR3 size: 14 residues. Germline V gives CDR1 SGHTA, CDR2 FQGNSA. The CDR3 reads CASSRPERRETQYF. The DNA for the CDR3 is TGTGCCAGCAGCCGACCCGAGCGAAGGGAGACCCAGTACTTC.

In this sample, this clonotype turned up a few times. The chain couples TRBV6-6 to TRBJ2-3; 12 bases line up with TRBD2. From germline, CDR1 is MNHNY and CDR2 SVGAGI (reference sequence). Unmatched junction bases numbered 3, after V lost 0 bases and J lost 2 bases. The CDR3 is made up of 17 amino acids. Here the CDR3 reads CASSYSLAGGSTDTQYF. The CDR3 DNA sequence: TGTGCCAGCAGTTACTCCCTAGCGGGGGGGTCCACAGATACGCAGTATTTT.

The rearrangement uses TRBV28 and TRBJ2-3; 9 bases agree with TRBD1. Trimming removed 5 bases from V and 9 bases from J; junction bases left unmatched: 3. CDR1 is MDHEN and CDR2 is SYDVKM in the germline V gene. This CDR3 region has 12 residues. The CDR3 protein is CASSLGQGTQYF. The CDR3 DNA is TGTGCCAGCAGTCTCGGACAGGGGACGCAGTATTTT. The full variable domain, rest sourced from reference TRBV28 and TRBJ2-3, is DVKVTQSSRYLVKRTGEKVFLECVQDMDHENMFWYRQDPGLGLRLIYFSYDVKMKEKGDIPEGYSVSREKKERFSLILESASTNQTSMYLCASSLGQGTQYFGPGTRLTVL.

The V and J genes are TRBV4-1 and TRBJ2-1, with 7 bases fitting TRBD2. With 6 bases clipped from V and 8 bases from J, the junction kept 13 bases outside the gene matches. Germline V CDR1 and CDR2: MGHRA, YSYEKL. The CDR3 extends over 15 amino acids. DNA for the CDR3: TGCGCCAGCAGGCCATATAGCGGGCGAATAGATGAGCAGTTCTTC. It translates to CASRPYSGRIDEQFF.

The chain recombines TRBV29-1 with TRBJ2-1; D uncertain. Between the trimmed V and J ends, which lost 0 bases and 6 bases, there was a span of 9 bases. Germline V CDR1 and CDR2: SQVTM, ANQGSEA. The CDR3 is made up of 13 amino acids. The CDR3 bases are TGCAGCGTTGAAGATCAGGCCTTCAATGAGCAGTTCTTC. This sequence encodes CSVEDQAFNEQFF.

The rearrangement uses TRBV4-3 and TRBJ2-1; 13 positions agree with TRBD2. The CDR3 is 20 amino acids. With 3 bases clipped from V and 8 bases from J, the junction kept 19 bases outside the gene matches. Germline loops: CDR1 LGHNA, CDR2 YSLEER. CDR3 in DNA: TGCGCCAGCAGCCAGGTCTTTACTAGCGGGGGGGCCGCCTACTTCGATGAGCAGTTCTTC. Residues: CASSQVFTSGGAAYFDEQFF.